This T cell receptor beta chain is drawn from a study of radiotherapy plus CTLA-4 blockade in lung cancer. Study at large: There were objective responses in 18% of patients, and approximately 30% had disease control. Broader study findings: Blood-borne expansion of tumor-derived TCR clones followed radiotherapy plus ipilimumab.

Focal radiation plus CTLA-4 blockade with ipilimumab was administered to patients who had chemo-refractory metastatic non-small-cell lung cancer. Assay used: immunoSEQ multiplex PCR; TCRdb lists only in-frame clones, some missing. In the table there are about 90,000 clones, around four fifths of which are singletons. The CDR3 totals 17 residues. With V trimmed by 6 bases and J by 0 bases, 9 bases remained unmatched. For this clone: Its target is not known.

The TCR comes from a human donor with non-small cell lung cancer that progressed on radiotherapy plus ipilimumab. Here the sequenced sample was peripheral blood, taken from a patient treated with radiotherapy plus ipilimumab. The J gene is TRBJ2-7, the V gene TRBV6-7; TRBD2 agrees at 12 bases. TRBV6-7 is flagged as an ORF with uncertain function. The CDR3 coding sequence is TGTGCCAGCAGCCAAAGGACTAGCGGGGTCAGCTCCTACGAGCAGTACTTC. This codes for CASSQRTSGVSSYEQYF.